This TCR beta chain was recorded in a study of blood T cell repertoires in COVID-19. Study information: Material from acute and convalescent COVID-19 was sourced from the United States, Italy and Spain. T cells, B-cell-depleted T cells, or PBMCs provided the cDNA or gDNA that served as material.

This clone has a single count. Looked up from germline, CDR1 is MNHEY and CDR2 is SVGAGI. This CDR3 is built from 14 residues. The trim removed 3 bases at V and 1 base at J, leaving 2 bases unmatched. Original methodology: Reference gene primer amplification in the assay estimated nucleated cell counts. Assay: immunoSEQ multiplex PCR; the TCRdb copy retains only in-frame clones and omits some. Clone size and V and J calls were adopted from that table, with D and trimming inferred from the DNA. The data contain some 100,000 clones, about nine tenths of them singletons. The sequence came from a man aged 45 to 65 with active COVID-19. Specimen: peripheral blood. The chain has TRBV6-5 and TRBJ2-7; 8 bases map to TRBD1. The CDR3 DNA sequence: TGTGCCAGCAGTTATTACAGGGGGTCCTACGAGCAGTACTTC. Its translation: CASSYYRGSYEQYF.